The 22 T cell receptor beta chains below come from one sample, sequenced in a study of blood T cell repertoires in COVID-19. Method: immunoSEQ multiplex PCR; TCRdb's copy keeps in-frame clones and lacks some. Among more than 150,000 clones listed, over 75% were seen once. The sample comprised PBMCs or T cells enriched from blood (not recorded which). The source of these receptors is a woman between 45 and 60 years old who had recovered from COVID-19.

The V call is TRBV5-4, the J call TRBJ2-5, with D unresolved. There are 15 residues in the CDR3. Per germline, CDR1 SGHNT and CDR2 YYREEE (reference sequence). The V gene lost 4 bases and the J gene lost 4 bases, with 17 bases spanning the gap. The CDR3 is CASSHITRTPETQYF. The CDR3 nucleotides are TGTGCCAGCAGCCATATCACGAGAACTCCAGAGACCCAGTACTTC.

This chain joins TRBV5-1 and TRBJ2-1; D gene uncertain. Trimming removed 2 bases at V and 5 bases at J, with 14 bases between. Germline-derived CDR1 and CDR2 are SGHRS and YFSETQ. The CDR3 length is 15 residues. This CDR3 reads CASSFAPDTNNEQFF. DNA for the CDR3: TGCGCCAGCAGCTTCGCCCCCGACACCAACAATGAGCAGTTCTTC.

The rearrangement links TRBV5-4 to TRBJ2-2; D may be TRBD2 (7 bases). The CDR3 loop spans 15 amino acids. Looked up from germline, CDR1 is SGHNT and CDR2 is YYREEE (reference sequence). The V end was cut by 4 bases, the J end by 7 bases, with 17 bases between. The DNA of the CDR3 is TGTGCCAGCAGCCTGAGGGGGGGTGCCGGCGGGGAGCTGTTTTTT. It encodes CASSLRGGAGGELFF.

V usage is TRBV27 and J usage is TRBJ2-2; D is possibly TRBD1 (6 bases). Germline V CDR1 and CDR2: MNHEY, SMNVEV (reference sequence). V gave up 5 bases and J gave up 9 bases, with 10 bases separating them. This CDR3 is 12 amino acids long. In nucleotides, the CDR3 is TGTGCCAGCAGTCAGGGGTTCCGGGAGCTGTTTTTT. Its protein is CASSQGFRELFF.

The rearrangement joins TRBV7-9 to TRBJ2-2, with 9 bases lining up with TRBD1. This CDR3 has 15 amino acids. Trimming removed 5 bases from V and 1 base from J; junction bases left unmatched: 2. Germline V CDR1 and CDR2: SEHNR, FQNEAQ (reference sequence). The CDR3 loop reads CASSQGQGNTGELFF. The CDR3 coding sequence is TGTGCCAGCAGCCAGGGACAGGGGAACACCGGGGAGCTGTTTTTT.

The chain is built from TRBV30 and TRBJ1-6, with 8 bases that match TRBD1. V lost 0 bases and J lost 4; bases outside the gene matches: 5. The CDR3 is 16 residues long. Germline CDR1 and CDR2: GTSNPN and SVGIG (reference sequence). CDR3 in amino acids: CAWSVRGQVYNSPLHF. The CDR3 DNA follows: TGTGCCTGGAGTGTACGGGGACAGGTTTATAATTCACCCCTCCACTTT.

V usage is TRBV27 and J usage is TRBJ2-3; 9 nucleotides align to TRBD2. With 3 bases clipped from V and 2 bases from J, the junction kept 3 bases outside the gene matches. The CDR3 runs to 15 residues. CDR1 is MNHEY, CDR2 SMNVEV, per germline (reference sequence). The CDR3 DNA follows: TGTGCCAGCAGTTTGCGGGAGGGGGTCACAGATACGCAGTATTTT. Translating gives CASSLREGVTDTQYF.

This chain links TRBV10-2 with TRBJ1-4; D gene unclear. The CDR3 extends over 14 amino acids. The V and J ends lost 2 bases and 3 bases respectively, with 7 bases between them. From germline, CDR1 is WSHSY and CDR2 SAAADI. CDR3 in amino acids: CASSEGRPNEKLFF. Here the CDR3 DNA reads TGCGCCAGCAGTGAGGGGCGACCTAATGAAAAACTGTTTTTT.

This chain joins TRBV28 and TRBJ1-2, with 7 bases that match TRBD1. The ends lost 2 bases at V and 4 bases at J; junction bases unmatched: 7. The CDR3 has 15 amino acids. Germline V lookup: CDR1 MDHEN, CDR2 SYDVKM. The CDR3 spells CASSLRGRGTYGYTF. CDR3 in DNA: TGTGCCAGCAGTTTAAGGGGCAGGGGGACCTATGGCTACACCTTC.

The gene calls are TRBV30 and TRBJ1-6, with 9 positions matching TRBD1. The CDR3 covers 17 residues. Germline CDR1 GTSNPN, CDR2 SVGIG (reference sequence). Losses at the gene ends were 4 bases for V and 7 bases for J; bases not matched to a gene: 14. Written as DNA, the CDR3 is TGTGCCTGGAAAAGGTACGGGACAGGGATAAAGAATTCACCCCTCCACTTT. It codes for CAWKRYGTGIKNSPLHF.

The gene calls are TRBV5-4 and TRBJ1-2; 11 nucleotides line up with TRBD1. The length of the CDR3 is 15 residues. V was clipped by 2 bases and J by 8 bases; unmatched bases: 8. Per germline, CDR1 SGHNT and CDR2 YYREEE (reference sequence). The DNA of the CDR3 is TGTGCCAGCAGCTTTCCGGGACAGGGGGGCTCGGGCTACACCTTC. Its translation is CASSFPGQGGSGYTF.

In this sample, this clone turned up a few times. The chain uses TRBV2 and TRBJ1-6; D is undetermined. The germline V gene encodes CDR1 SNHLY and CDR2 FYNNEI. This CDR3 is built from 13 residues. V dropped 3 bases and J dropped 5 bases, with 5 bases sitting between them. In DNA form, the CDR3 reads TGTGCCAGCAGTGATATTAATAATTCACCCCTCCACTTT. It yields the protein CASSDINNSPLHF.

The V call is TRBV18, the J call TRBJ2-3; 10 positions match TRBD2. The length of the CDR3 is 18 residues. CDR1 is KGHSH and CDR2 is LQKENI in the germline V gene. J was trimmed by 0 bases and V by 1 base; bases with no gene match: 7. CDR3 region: CASSPLFGLADSTDTQYF. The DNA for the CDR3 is TGTGCCAGCTCACCACTCTTTGGACTAGCGGATAGCACAGATACGCAGTATTTT.

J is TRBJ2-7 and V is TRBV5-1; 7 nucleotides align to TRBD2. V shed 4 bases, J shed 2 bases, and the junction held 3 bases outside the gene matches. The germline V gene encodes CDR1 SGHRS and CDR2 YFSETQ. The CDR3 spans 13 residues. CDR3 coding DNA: TGCGCCAGCAGCAGGGCGGGGGCCTACGAGCAGTACTTC. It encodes CASSRAGAYEQYF.

In DNA form, the CDR3 reads TGTGCCAGCAGTTTTCTCAGGGGGCTGGGACCTGAAGCTTTCTTT. Translation: CASSFLRGLGPEAFF. This chain connects TRBV28 to TRBJ1-1, with 8 bases fitting TRBD1. Germline V gene data show CDR1 as MDHEN and CDR2 as SYDVKM. Losses at the gene ends were 3 bases for V and 6 bases for J; bases not matched to a gene: 9. CDR3 length: 15 amino acids.

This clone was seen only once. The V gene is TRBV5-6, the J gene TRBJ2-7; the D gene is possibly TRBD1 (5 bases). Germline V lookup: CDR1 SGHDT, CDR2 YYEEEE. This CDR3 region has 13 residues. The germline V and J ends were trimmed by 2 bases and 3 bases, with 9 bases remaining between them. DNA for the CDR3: TGTGCCAGCAGCTTCGCCAGGGACTACGAGCAGTACTTC. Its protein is CASSFARDYEQYF.

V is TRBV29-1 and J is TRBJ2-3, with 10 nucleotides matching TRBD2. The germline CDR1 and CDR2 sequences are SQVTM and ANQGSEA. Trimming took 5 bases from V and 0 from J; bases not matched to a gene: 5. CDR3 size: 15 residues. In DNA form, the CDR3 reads TGCAGCGTTCAACTAGCGGGGAGAAGCACAGATACGCAGTATTTT. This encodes CSVQLAGRSTDTQYF.

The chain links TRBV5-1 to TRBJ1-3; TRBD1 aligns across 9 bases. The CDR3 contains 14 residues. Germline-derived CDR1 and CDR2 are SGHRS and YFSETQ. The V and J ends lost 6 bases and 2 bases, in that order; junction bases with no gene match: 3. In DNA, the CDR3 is TGCGCCAGCAAACAGGGGGCAACTGGAAACACCATATATTTT. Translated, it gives CASKQGATGNTIYF.

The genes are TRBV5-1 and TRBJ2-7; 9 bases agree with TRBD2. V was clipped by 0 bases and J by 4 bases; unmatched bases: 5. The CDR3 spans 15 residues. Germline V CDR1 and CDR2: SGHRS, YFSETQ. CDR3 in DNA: TGCGCCAGCAGCTTGGTGGGCGGGAGGGTATACGAGCAGTACTTC. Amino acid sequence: CASSLVGGRVYEQYF.

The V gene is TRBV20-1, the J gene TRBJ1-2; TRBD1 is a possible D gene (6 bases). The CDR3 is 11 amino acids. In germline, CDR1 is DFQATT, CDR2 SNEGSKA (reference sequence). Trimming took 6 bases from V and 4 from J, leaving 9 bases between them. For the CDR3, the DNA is TGCAGTGCCCGGGACACCTATGGCTACACCTTC. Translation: CSARDTYGYTF.

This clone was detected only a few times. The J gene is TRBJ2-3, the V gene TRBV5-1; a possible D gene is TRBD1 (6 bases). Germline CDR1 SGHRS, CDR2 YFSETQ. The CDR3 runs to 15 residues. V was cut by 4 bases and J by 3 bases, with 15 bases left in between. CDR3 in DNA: TGCGCCAGCAGCAAAGTCACAGGGATTACAGATACGCAGTATTTT. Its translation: CASSKVTGITDTQYF.

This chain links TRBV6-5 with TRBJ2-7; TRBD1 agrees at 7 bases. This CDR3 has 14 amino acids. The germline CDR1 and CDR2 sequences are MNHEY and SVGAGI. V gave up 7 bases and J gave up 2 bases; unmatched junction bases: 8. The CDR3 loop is CASNQQGPPYEQYF. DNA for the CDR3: TGTGCCAGCAATCAACAGGGGCCCCCCTACGAGCAGTACTTC.